A selection of T cell receptor beta chains follows, all from one sample in a study of tumour-infiltrating T cells in Burkitt lymphoma. Sequenced by immunoSEQ multiplex PCR; TCRdb stores in-frame clones only, minus some. The sample contains some 600 clones, roughly 17% of which appear only once. Sequencing was carried out using tumor tissue. All receptors come from a human donor with Burkitt lymphoma. CDR3s include the opening cysteine and the closing phenylalanine or tryptophan. Not all rows give a size; the values are once, few, many and, for expanded clones, a class.

TRBV9	TRBJ2-1	few	CASSVMVDPSYNEQFF
TRBV6-5	TRBJ1-3	few	CASQGAGNTIYF
TRBV20-1	TRBJ2-5	few	CSAKMLETQYF
TRBV7-9	TRBJ2-1	.	CASSDYSGTSSYNEQFF
TRBV5-7	TRBJ2-3	.	CASSLAGGAGTDTQYF
TRBV30	TRBJ1-1	.	CAWSADTEAFF
TRBV20-1	TRBJ2-5	few	CSAAVETQYF
TRBV9	TRBJ2-3	.	CASSLGGSDTQYF
TRBV19	TRBJ2-1	.	CASEPGTSGINEQFF
TRBV15	TRBJ2-3	.	CATSRPRGGTQYF
TRBV27	TRBJ1-1	.	CASSSGGENTEAFF
TRBV28	TRBJ1-5	.	CACRGGNHQPQHF
TRBV6-1	TRBJ1-1	.	CASSPFRAEAFF
TRBV15	TRBJ1-4	few	CATSRVGPVEEKLFF
TRBV6-5	TRBJ1-1	few	CASSYDKGRFTEAFF
TRBV5-4	TRBJ1-3	.	CASSLGQGAGNTIYF
TRBV21-1	TRBJ2-5	.	CASSRGLAAPYYF
TRBV5-6	TRBJ1-2	.	CASSLDPTGGGGYTF
TRBV11-2	TRBJ2-7	few	CASSLYYEQYF
TRBV6-1	TRBJ2-3	.	CASRTGLAGVDTQYF
TRBV11-2	TRBJ1-3	.	CASSSDRGRNTIYF
TRBV7-9	TRBJ1-1	.	CASRGLGTEAFF
TRBV29-1	TRBJ2-1	.	CSVRLAGGNRNEQFF
TRBV14	TRBJ2-5	.	CASSQVRTGGTQYF
TRBV4-1	TRBJ1-2	few	CASSQVSGTKPDYGYTF
TRBV14	TRBJ2-5	.	CASSRLAGETQYF
TRBV7-2	TRBJ2-7	.	CASSLGQRSYEQYF
TRBV5-1	TRBJ2-1	few	CASTANSGPYNEQFF
TRBV30	TRBJ1-2	few	CAWRAKGAYGYTF
TRBV15	TRBJ2-7	.	CATSRGRLAGNYEQYF
TRBV28	TRBJ2-1	few	CASSSYNEQFF
TRBV6-6	TRBJ1-1	.	CASSYSENTEAFF
TRBV29-1	TRBJ2-2	few	CSVTSPYRNTGELFF
TRBV4-1	TRBJ2-5	.	CASSQDLLSETQYF
TRBV28	TRBJ2-3	.	CASSWGGTDTQYF
TRBV28	TRBJ1-5	few	CASSFVRNNQPQHF
TRBV7-2	TRBJ2-5	few	CASSLGPYLGETQYF
TRBV4-2	TRBJ2-5	few	CASSQDRQGETQYF
TRBV9	TRBJ1-2	few	CASSPMGNNYGYTF
TRBV19	TRBJ1-1	few	CASSLKGPGGMNTEAFF
TRBV20-1	TRBJ2-3	few	CSARPTDTQYF
TRBV29-1	TRBJ1-1	few	CSVNRGTEAFF
TRBV12-5	TRBJ2-1	few	CASGYGTSGRSYNEQFF
TRBV14	TRBJ2-2	few	CASSLRPVPTGELFF
TRBV7-7	TRBJ1-5	.	CASSAGHFYSNQPQHF
TRBV19	TRBJ1-1	.	CASSAIRHTTEAFF
TRBV9	TRBJ1-1	.	CASNTGGTGFTEAFF
TRBV28	TRBJ2-1	.	CASSYLGGNEQFF
TRBV10-1	TRBJ2-5	few	CASSEPPQETQYF
TRBV29-1	TRBJ2-5	.	CSVVEGAWETQYF
TRBV7-3	TRBJ1-2	.	CASSLTGGAEGYTF
TRBV29-1	TRBJ1-1	few	CSATLNTEAFF
TRBV19	TRBJ1-6	few	CASSTGQFYEGSPLHF
TRBV5-1	TRBJ1-1	.	CASSFNLNTEAFF
TRBV4-2	TRBJ1-1	.	CASSPGLRGVGNTEAFF